The 26 T cell receptor beta chains reported below all come from one sample, sequenced in a study of cytomegalovirus exposure and HLA in healthy donors. Primers included in the PCR were 60 Vbeta and 13 Jbeta primers. Repertoires were generated with immunoSEQ multiplex PCR, while TCRdb's copy carries only in-frame clones and drops some. Of 95,000 to 150,000 clones listed, around four fifths are singletons. Sequences were obtained from PBMCs. These receptors originate from a woman aged 40 to 50 in good health and CMV-seronegative.

This clone was seen a few times. This chain links TRBV2 with TRBJ1-6; D call uncertain. The CDR3 loop spans 15 amino acids. V was clipped by 0 bases and J by 7 bases, with 10 bases between them. The germline gives CDR1 SNHLY, CDR2 FYNNEI. The CDR3 loop is CASSEAPGSNSPLHF. The DNA for the CDR3 is TGTGCCAGCAGTGAAGCTCCCGGGAGCAATTCACCCCTCCACTTT. The variable domain in full, with the rest retrieved from reference TRBV2 and TRBJ1-6, is EPEVTQTPSHQVTQMGQEVILRCVPISNHLYFYWYRQILGQKVEFLVSFYNNEISEKSEIFDDQFSVERPDGSNFTLKIRSTKLEDSAMYFCASSEAPGSNSPLHFGNGTRLTVT.

This clone showed up just a few times. The J gene is TRBJ1-2, the V gene TRBV4-1; a possible D gene is TRBD1 (5 bases). This CDR3 comprises 15 residues. Germline CDR1 reads MGHRA; CDR2 reads YSYEKL. The V gene lost 4 bases and the J gene lost 4 bases, with 16 bases spanning the gap. The CDR3 DNA sequence: TGCGCCAGCAGCCCGACCCCCCGGGGGAGCTATGGCTACACCTTC. It yields the protein CASSPTPRGSYGYTF.

The chain uses TRBV7-3 and TRBJ2-2; 7 bases fit TRBD1. Germline V gives CDR1 SGHTA, CDR2 FQGTGA. V was pared by 2 bases and J by 7 bases, with 13 bases of the junction left unmatched. The CDR3 consists of 17 residues. The chain's CDR3 is CASSLEGARGHNGELFF. DNA of the CDR3: TGTGCCAGCAGCTTAGAGGGGGCTCGAGGTCACAACGGGGAGCTGTTTTTT.

J is TRBJ1-4 and V is TRBV19, with 8 positions matching TRBD1. The J segment lost 7 bases and the V segment lost 4 bases, leaving 8 bases of the junction unmatched. The CDR3 spans 15 residues. The germline V gene encodes CDR1 LNHDA and CDR2 SQIVND (reference sequence). The CDR3 is CASSTGQGLSEKLFF. Written as DNA, the CDR3 is TGTGCCAGTAGTACCGGACAGGGCCTTAGTGAAAAACTGTTTTTT.

The chain is built from TRBV28 and TRBJ1-2; 7 positions agree with TRBD1. The CDR3 loop spans 15 amino acids. V was pared by 9 bases and J by 1 base, with 11 bases of the junction left unmatched. Germline CDR1 MDHEN, CDR2 SYDVKM. The CDR3 loop reads CASQQMGTVNYGYTF. CDR3 sequence (DNA): TGTGCCAGTCAACAAATGGGGACAGTTAACTATGGCTACACCTTC.

This clone was counted a few times. The chain employs TRBV9 and TRBJ2-7, with D possibly TRBD1 on 5 matching bases. Trimming took off 0 bases at V and 6 bases at J, with 10 bases between the two ends. Germline-derived CDR1 and CDR2 are SGDLS and YYNGEE. There are 13 residues in the CDR3. As DNA, the CDR3 is TGTGCCAGCAGCGTAGACAGGAAGGGCGAGCAGTACTTC. This sequence encodes CASSVDRKGEQYF.

On this clone itself: A junction boundary mismatches the germline segment, possibly from a read error. This chain links TRBV7-7 with TRBJ2-1; 9 positions match TRBD2. The CDR3 has 15 residues. Per germline, CDR1 SSHAT and CDR2 FNYEAQ (reference sequence). CDR3 sequence reads: CASSLGLAGGPYQFF. The CDR3 DNA reads TGTGCTAGCAGCTTAGGTCTCGCGGGAGGGCCGTATCAGTTCTTC.

This rearrangement joins TRBV6-6 to TRBJ2-7; TRBD2 agrees at 7 bases. J was trimmed by 4 bases and V by 7 bases; bases with no gene match: 7. There are 13 residues in the CDR3. Germline V gene data show CDR1 as MNHNY and CDR2 as SVGAGI (reference sequence). The CDR3 reads CASKAGERYEQYF. As DNA, the CDR3 is TGTGCCAGCAAGGCGGGAGAGAGGTACGAGCAGTACTTC.

V is TRBV5-1 and J is TRBJ2-1, with 9 bases aligning to TRBD2. The CDR3 has 15 amino acids. Germline CDR1 SGHRS, CDR2 YFSETQ. Germline trimming cut 3 bases from V and 8 bases from J; bases unmatched to any gene: 9. CDR3 DNA sequence: TGCGCCAGCAGCTGGAGCGGGGGGCCCTCGTATGAGCAGTTCTTC. Translated, it gives CASSWSGGPSYEQFF.

V gene TRBV18 combines with J gene TRBJ2-1; TRBD2 agrees at 16 bases. CDR1 and CDR2 (germline): KGHSH, LQKENI. This CDR3 region has 17 residues. V trimming: 0 bases; J trimming: 5 bases; junction bases outside the gene matches: 1. The CDR3 DNA is TGTGCCAGCTCACCACCTGGGACTAGCGGGGGGGACAATGAGCAGTTCTTC. It translates to CASSPPGTSGGDNEQFF.

This chain connects TRBV7-8 to TRBJ1-5, with TRBD1 as a possible D gene (6 bases). The V and J ends lost 0 bases and 7 bases respectively, with 13 bases between them. Germline V lookup: CDR1 SGHVS, CDR2 FQNEAQ. The CDR3 runs 15 residues. This CDR3 is CASSLARGAGQPQHF. As DNA, the CDR3 is TGTGCCAGCAGCTTAGCCCGGGGGGCAGGCCAGCCCCAGCATTTT.

This clone has only a few counts. The rearrangement joins TRBV7-9 to TRBJ2-1; TRBD2 aligns across 8 bases. The V gene end was trimmed by 11 bases and the J gene end by 6 bases; junction bases not matched to a gene: 3. The germline gives CDR1 SEHNR, CDR2 FQNEAQ (reference sequence). The CDR3 length is 11 residues. Written as DNA, the CDR3 is TGTGCCTGCGCGGGGGGCAATGAGCAGTTCTTC. Translation gives CACAGGNEQFF.

The sample holds a few counts of this clone. The chain couples TRBV7-2 to TRBJ2-2; 8 nucleotides match TRBD2. The CDR3 spans 15 residues. The trim removed 8 bases at V and 4 bases at J, leaving 9 bases unmatched. Germline CDR1 SGHTA, CDR2 FQGNSA. CDR3 in amino acids: CASLLGGAVTGELFF. As DNA, the CDR3 is TGTGCCAGCTTGCTCGGGGGGGCGGTCACCGGGGAGCTGTTTTTT.

V is TRBV27 and J is TRBJ2-5; tentative D call: TRBD2 (5 bases). Per the germline V gene, CDR1 is MNHEY and CDR2 is SMNVEV (reference sequence). The CDR3 is 13 residues long. Trimming stripped 7 bases from V and 5 bases from J, with 14 bases between. The CDR3 loop reads CASTRRPGETQYF. In nucleotides, the CDR3 is TGTGCCAGCACCCGACGGCCGGGGGAGACCCAGTACTTC.

This clone turned up a few times. The chain combines TRBV21-1 with TRBJ1-1; the tabulated D call, TRBD1, remains unverified against the DNA. TRBV21-1 is an annotated pseudogene. CDR3 length: 14 amino acids. CDR3 coding DNA: TGTGCCAGCAGCAAACAGGGAAGGGGGACTGAAGCTTTCTTT. As protein: CASSKQGRGTEAFF.

This clone was observed once. One junction end disagrees with the germline gene, perhaps due to a read error. The J gene is TRBJ1-2, the V gene TRBV7-9, with D hard to call. This CDR3 has 15 amino acids. CDR1 is SEHNR, CDR2 FQNEAQ, per germline (reference sequence). CDR3 nucleotides: TGTTCCAGCAGCTTTCTACAGCCATTTGCGGGAGGCTACACCTTC. Encoded protein: CSSSFLQPFAGGYTF. Complete variable domain (other parts from reference TRBV7-9 and TRBJ1-2): DTGVSQNPRHKITKRGQNVTFRCDPISEHNRLYWYRQTLGQGPEFLTYFQNEAQLEKSRLLSDRFSAERPKGSFSTLEIQRTEQGDSAMYLCSSSFLQPFAGGYTFGSGTRLTVV.

The chain uses TRBV1 and TRBJ2-5; the table's D call TRBD1 went unverified against the DNA. TRBV1 is a known pseudogene. The CDR3 runs to 14 residues. CDR3 residues: CTSSHPRGRETQYF. The CDR3 DNA is TGCACCAGCAGCCACCCCAGGGGGAGAGAGACCCAGTACTTC.

The rearrangement links TRBV19 to TRBJ2-6; possible D gene TRBD1, 5 bases. Germline CDR1 and CDR2: LNHDA and SQIVND (reference sequence). The length of the CDR3 is 15 residues. The V end was cut by 7 bases, the J end by 0 bases, with 10 bases between. The CDR3 DNA reads as TGTGCCAGTACGACAGCCCGCTCTGGGGCCAACGTCCTGACTTTC. Encoded protein: CASTTARSGANVLTF. The complete variable domain, with remaining parts taken from reference TRBV19 and TRBJ2-6, reads DGGITQSPKYLFRKEGQNVTLSCEQNLNHDAMYWYRQDPGQGLRLIYYSQIVNDFQKGDIAEGYSVSREKKESFPLTVTSAQKNPTAFYLCASTTARSGANVLTFGAGSRLTVL.

The chain carries TRBV11-2 and TRBJ1-1; a possible D gene is TRBD1 (6 bases). This CDR3 spans 18 amino acids. Trimming removed 3 bases from V and 3 bases from J, with 23 bases in between. CDR1 is SGHAT, CDR2 FQNNGV, per germline. The CDR3 region has the DNA TGTGCCAGCAGCTTCAGAGTCGCAGGGGAGGGGGTGGACACTGAAGCTTTCTTT. This translates into CASSFRVAGEGVDTEAFF.

CDR3 coding DNA: TGTGCCAGCAGTTACGGGGCAGGCGAAGTCCAGCCCCAGCATTTT. Residues: CASSYGAGEVQPQHF. V is TRBV6-5 and J is TRBJ1-5; D is possibly TRBD1 (5 bases). V lost 2 bases to trimming and J lost 7 bases, with 15 bases between them. In germline, CDR1 is MNHEY, CDR2 SVGAGI. The CDR3 runs to 15 residues.

In DNA form, the CDR3 reads TGTGCCAGCAGTGACGGGACTGCATATGGCTACACCTTC. Translating it yields CASSDGTAYGYTF. This rearrangement joins TRBV25-1 to TRBJ1-2; possibly TRBD1 for D (5 bases). Trimming left V 3 bases short and J 5 bases short, with 10 bases between. The CDR3 totals 13 residues. Germline loops: CDR1 MGHDK, CDR2 SYGVNS.

On this clone: This sample also contains other DNA sequences that code for the same CDR3. This chain joins TRBV6-1 and TRBJ1-2; D ambiguous. The germline CDR1 and CDR2 sequences are MNHNS and SASEGT. CDR3 length: 11 residues. V was trimmed by 7 bases and J by 12 bases, leaving 15 bases between them. CDR3 in amino acids: CASTPGFEHTF. The CDR3 DNA sequence: TGTGCCAGCACCCCGGGTTTCGAACACACCTTC.

Worth noting for this clone: A read error may account for a junction end that differs from germline. The V call is TRBV4-1, the J call TRBJ2-2; maybe TRBD1 (5 bases). Germline assignment: CDR1 MGHRA and CDR2 YSYEKL. This CDR3 has 14 amino acids. As DNA, the CDR3 is TGTGCCAGCAGCCAAACCGACAGCACCGGGGAGCTGTTTTTT. It yields the protein CASSQTDSTGELFF.

This rearrangement joins TRBV29-1 to TRBJ2-5; 7 positions agree with TRBD2. V was clipped by 3 bases and J by 4 bases; unmatched bases: 11. Germline CDR1 SQVTM, CDR2 ANQGSEA. The CDR3 length is 15 residues. CDR3 coding DNA: TGCAGCGTTGAGGGGGAGCTAGGCGGGGGAGAGACCCAGTACTTC. This codes for CSVEGELGGGETQYF.

This chain links TRBV9 with TRBJ2-1; 9 nucleotides agree with TRBD2. CDR1 is SGDLS and CDR2 is YYNGEE in the germline V gene. The CDR3 contains 17 residues. The V gene end was trimmed by 4 bases and the J gene end by 0 bases; junction bases not matched to a gene: 8. The CDR3 loop is CASSSTLAGSSYNEQFF. In DNA form, the CDR3 reads TGTGCCAGCAGCTCTACCCTAGCGGGAAGCTCCTACAATGAGCAGTTCTTC.

The gene calls are TRBV27 and TRBJ1-1; 7 bases fit TRBD1. Trimming at V came to 6 bases and at J to 3 bases, leaving 7 bases not matched to a gene. Germline-derived CDR1 and CDR2 are MNHEY and SMNVEV (reference sequence). This CDR3 is 14 amino acids long. The CDR3 bases are TGTGCCAGCAGAAACCTAGACAGGGACACTGAAGCTTTCTTT. Its protein is CASRNLDRDTEAFF.